The 7 T cell receptor beta chains in this list originate from one sample, sequenced in a study of cytomegalovirus exposure and HLA in healthy donors. The PCR contained 60 Vbeta and 13 Jbeta primers. Only in-frame clones appear in the TCRdb table, and some are missing; sequencing was by immunoSEQ multiplex PCR. This repertoire comprises about 31,000 clones; its ten largest clones make up roughly 5%. Sequenced sample: PBMCs. The receptors were gathered from a female donor in good health and CMV-seronegative.

The gene calls are TRBV10-3 and TRBJ1-5; 8 bases map to TRBD1. The CDR3 is 19 amino acids. The germline gives CDR1 ENHRY, CDR2 SYGVKD. Trimming took 5 bases from V and 2 from J; bases not matched to a gene: 17. CDR3 bases: TGTGCCATCAGTTCTACAAGGGGACAGGCCCCAGGGGGCAATCAGCCCCAGCATTTT. Translation gives CAISSTRGQAPGGNQPQHF.

This chain links TRBV10-2 with TRBJ1-1, with D unclear. CDR1 is WSHSY and CDR2 is SAAADI in the germline V gene. V was clipped by 2 bases and J by 0 bases, with 19 bases between them. The CDR3 sequence is 18 residues long. CDR3 DNA sequence: TGCGCCAGCAGTGAGCCTCGACACGCTGGAATTATGAACACTGAAGCTTTCTTT. It is translated as CASSEPRHAGIMNTEAFF.

The V call is TRBV7-9, the J call TRBJ2-7; 7 nucleotides align to TRBD1. The CDR3 covers 12 residues. Germline assignment: CDR1 SEHNR and CDR2 FQNEAQ (reference sequence). V dropped 4 bases and J dropped 4; count of bases not matched to a gene: 1. The CDR3 DNA reads as TGTGCCAGCAGCTCACAGGGGTACGAGCAGTACTTC. Encoded protein: CASSSQGYEQYF.

The V and J genes are TRBV2 and TRBJ2-5; tentative D call: TRBD1 (6 bases). Per the germline V gene, CDR1 is SNHLY and CDR2 is FYNNEI. V lost 10 bases, J lost 4 bases, and 16 bases lay in between. This CDR3 has 13 residues. This CDR3 reads CATGQRNPETQYF. DNA for the CDR3: TGTGCCACTGGACAGCGTAACCCAGAGACCCAGTACTTC.

The genes are TRBV2 and TRBJ2-2; 9 nucleotides match TRBD1. The germline CDR1 and CDR2 sequences are SNHLY and FYNNEI. The junction had 7 bases not matched to a gene; V was cut back by 5 bases and J by 6 bases. The CDR3 has 15 amino acids. The DNA for the CDR3 is TGTGCCAGCAGTCCCCGGGACAGGGTTGCCGGGGAGCTGTTTTTT. Translating gives CASSPRDRVAGELFF.

CDR3 DNA sequence: TGTGCCAGCAGTGCCGGACAGGGGATAGTTGAAAAACTGTTTTTT. Translation gives CASSAGQGIVEKLFF. The genes are TRBV6-1 and TRBJ1-4; 9 nucleotides line up with TRBD1. Per the germline V gene, CDR1 is MNHNS and CDR2 is SASEGT. The CDR3 runs 15 residues. V dropped 4 bases and J dropped 7; count of bases not matched to a gene: 7.

This chain links TRBV4-2 with TRBJ2-5; maybe TRBD2 (5 bases). This CDR3 comprises 14 residues. Trimming took 4 bases from V and 9 from J, leaving 18 bases between them. Germline assignment: CDR1 LGHNA and CDR2 YNFKEQ. CDR3 in amino acids: CASSRKTTDSPQYF. The CDR3 DNA is TGTGCCAGCAGCCGGAAGACTACAGATTCGCCCCAGTACTTC.